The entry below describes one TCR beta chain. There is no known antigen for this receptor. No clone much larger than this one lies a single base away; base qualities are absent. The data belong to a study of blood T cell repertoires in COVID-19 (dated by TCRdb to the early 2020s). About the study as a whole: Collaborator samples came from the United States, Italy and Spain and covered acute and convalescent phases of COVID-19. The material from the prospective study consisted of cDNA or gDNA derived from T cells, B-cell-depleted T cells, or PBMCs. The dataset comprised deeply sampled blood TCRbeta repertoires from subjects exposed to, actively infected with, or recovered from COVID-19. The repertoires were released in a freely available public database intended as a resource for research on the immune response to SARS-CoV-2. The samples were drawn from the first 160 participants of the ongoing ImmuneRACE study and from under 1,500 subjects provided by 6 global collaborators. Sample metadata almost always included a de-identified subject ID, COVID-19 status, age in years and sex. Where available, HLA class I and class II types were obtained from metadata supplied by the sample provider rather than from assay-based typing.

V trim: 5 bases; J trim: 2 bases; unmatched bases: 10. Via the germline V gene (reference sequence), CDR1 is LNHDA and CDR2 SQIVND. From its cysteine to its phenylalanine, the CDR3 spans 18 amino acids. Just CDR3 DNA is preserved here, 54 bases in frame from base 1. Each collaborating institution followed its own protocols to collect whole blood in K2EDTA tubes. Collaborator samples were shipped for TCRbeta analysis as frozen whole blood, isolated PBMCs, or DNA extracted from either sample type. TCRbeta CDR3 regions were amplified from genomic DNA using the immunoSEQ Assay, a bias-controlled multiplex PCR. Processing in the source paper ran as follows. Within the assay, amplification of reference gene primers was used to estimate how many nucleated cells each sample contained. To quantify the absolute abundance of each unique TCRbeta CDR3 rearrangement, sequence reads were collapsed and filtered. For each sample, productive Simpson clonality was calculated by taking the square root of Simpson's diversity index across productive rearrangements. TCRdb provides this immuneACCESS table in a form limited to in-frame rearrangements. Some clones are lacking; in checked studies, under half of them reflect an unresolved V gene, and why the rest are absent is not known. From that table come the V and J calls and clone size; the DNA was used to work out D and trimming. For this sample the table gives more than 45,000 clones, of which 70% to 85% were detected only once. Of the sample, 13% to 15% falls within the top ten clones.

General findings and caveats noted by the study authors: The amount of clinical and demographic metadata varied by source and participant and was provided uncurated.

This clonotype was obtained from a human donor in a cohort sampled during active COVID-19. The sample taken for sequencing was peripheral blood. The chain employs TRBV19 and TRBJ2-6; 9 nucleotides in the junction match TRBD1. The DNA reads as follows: TGTGCCAGTAGTGAATGGGACAGGGTCCGAACTGGGGCCAACGTCCTGACTTTC. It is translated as CASSEWDRVRTGANVLTF.